The 16 T cell receptor beta chains below come from one sample, sequenced in a study of OX40 agonist ivuxolimab in advanced cancers. Profiled with immunoSEQ multiplex PCR; TCRdb holds only in-frame clones, not every one. In the table there are around 64,000 clones, about 80% of which are singletons. The sample in question was CD4+ or CD8+ T cells sorted from blood, obtained in a trial of the OX40 agonist ivuxolimab. These receptors were collected from an adult with an advanced solid tumor such as melanoma, head and neck, liver or kidney cancer.

This clone was seen a single time. The rearrangement links TRBV27 to TRBJ2-2; D might be TRBD2 (5 bases). V was pared by 11 bases and J by 0 bases, with 10 bases between. The CDR3 has 13 amino acids. CDR1 and CDR2 (germline): MNHEY, SMNVEV (reference sequence). DNA of the CDR3: TGTGCCGGAGGACGGACGAACACCGGGGAGCTGTTTTTT. Residues: CAGGRTNTGELFF.

The chain carries TRBV15 and TRBJ1-2, with 7 positions matching TRBD1. From germline, CDR1 is LNHNV and CDR2 YYDKDF (reference sequence). V lost 0 bases to trimming and J lost 8 bases; unmatched junction nucleotides: 3. This CDR3 spans 13 amino acids. CDR3 region: CATSRETGLGYTF. DNA of the CDR3: TGTGCCACCAGCAGAGAGACAGGGCTGGGCTACACCTTC.

J is TRBJ2-2 and V is TRBV7-9, with 9 positions matching TRBD1. J lost 4 bases, V lost 6 bases, and 9 bases had no gene match. The length of the CDR3 is 16 residues. Germline V gene lookup returns CDR1 SEHNR and CDR2 FQNEAQ (reference sequence). This chain's CDR3 is CASRPAGQGVTGELFF. CDR3 DNA: TGTGCCAGCAGACCTGCGGGACAGGGAGTCACCGGGGAGCTGTTTTTT.

The chain uses TRBV14 and TRBJ2-2; no clear D. Germline-derived CDR1 and CDR2 are SGHDN and FVKESK. V gave up 2 bases and J gave up 4 bases, with 11 bases separating them. This CDR3 is built from 15 residues. CDR3 in DNA: TGTGCCAGCAGCCAAAAGTCATTCGGCACCGGGGAGCTGTTTTTT. Its translation: CASSQKSFGTGELFF.

As DNA, the CDR3 is TGTGCCAGCAGCGGGACAGAAGAGACCCAGTACTTC. It encodes CASSGTEETQYF. The rearrangement uses TRBV5-4 and TRBJ2-5, with 7 bases that match TRBD1. The length of the CDR3 is 12 residues. CDR1 and CDR2 (germline): SGHNT, YYREEE (reference sequence). The V and J ends lost 4 bases and 3 bases, in that order; junction bases with no gene match: 0.

CDR3 amino acids: CASSIDREKGYTF. The CDR3 DNA is TGTGCCAGTAGTATAGACAGGGAGAAGGGCTACACCTTC. The chain carries TRBV19 and TRBJ1-2; D may be TRBD1 (5 bases). This CDR3 comprises 13 residues. Trimming took off 0 bases at V and 8 bases at J, with 10 bases between the two ends. Germline-derived CDR1 and CDR2 are LNHDA and SQIVND (reference sequence).

This chain uses TRBV6-1 with TRBJ1-2; 10 positions match TRBD1. CDR3 length: 14 amino acids. Per the germline V gene, CDR1 is MNHNS and CDR2 is SASEGT. Trimming removed 6 bases from V and 4 bases from J; junction bases left unmatched: 5. The CDR3 protein is CASRRDRGTYGYTF. In nucleotides, the CDR3 is TGTGCCAGCAGGAGGGACAGGGGCACCTATGGCTACACCTTC.

The gene calls are TRBV19 and TRBJ2-4; D might be TRBD1 (6 bases). Trimming left V 3 bases short and J 0 bases short, with 15 bases between. Per germline, CDR1 LNHDA and CDR2 SQIVND (reference sequence). The CDR3 consists of 17 residues. This chain's CDR3 is CASSIYSGTLAKNIQYF. DNA for the CDR3: TGTGCCAGTAGTATTTACTCCGGGACACTAGCCAAAAACATTCAGTACTTC.

V gene TRBV6-5 combines with J gene TRBJ2-2; D call uncertain. This CDR3 comprises 15 residues. Per the germline V gene, CDR1 is MNHEY and CDR2 is SVGAGI. Trimming shortened V by 2 bases and J by 5 bases, and 12 bases separated the two germline ends. This CDR3 is CASSYGQRKTGELFF. The CDR3 DNA is TGTGCCAGCAGTTACGGGCAGCGTAAGACCGGGGAGCTGTTTTTT.

The CDR3 nucleotides are TGCGCCAGCAGCTTGGCCGGGACAGGGGTCTACGAGCAGTACTTC. It encodes CASSLAGTGVYEQYF. V usage is TRBV5-1 and J usage is TRBJ2-7; 10 bases match TRBD1. The germline V gene has CDR1 SGHRS and CDR2 YFSETQ. The V gene end was trimmed by 0 bases and the J gene end by 3 bases; junction bases not matched to a gene: 3. The CDR3 runs 15 residues.

The chain joins TRBV7-9 to TRBJ2-6; weak D call: TRBD1 (5 bases). The CDR3 runs 15 residues. The germline gives CDR1 SEHNR, CDR2 FQNEAQ (reference sequence). V was clipped by 5 bases and J by 4 bases, with 12 bases between them. The CDR3 DNA reads as TGTGCCAGCAGCAAAGGGGATTTAGGGGCCAACGTCCTGACTTTC. It yields the protein CASSKGDLGANVLTF.

The V call is TRBV5-4, the J call TRBJ2-3; D remains ambiguous. The CDR3 has 14 amino acids. Germline V lookup: CDR1 SGHNT, CDR2 YYREEE (reference sequence). Deletions cut 3 bases from V and 2 bases from J, with 10 bases between. The CDR3 bases are TGTGCCAGCAGCTGGACGGATTTCACAGATACGCAGTATTTT. This sequence encodes CASSWTDFTDTQYF.

The chain couples TRBV14 to TRBJ1-1, with no clear D. CDR3 length: 13 residues. V was clipped by 0 bases and J by 1 base, with 3 bases between them. In germline, CDR1 is SGHDN, CDR2 FVKESK. In DNA, the CDR3 is TGTGCCAGCAGCCAAGAGGAGAACACTGAAGCTTTCTTT. Its translation is CASSQEENTEAFF.

V gene TRBV7-2 combines with J gene TRBJ2-3; a possible D gene is TRBD2 (5 bases). The CDR3 extends over 14 amino acids. Trimming cost V 5 bases and J 4 bases, with 13 bases left between them. CDR1 and CDR2 (germline): SGHTA, FQGNSA. Here the CDR3 DNA reads TGTGCCAGCAGCCTATACTTAGCGTCAGATACGCAGTATTTT. It is translated as CASSLYLASDTQYF.

The chain uses TRBV19 and TRBJ1-2; possibly TRBD1 for D (5 bases). Germline CDR1 reads LNHDA; CDR2 reads SQIVND (reference sequence). This CDR3 has 12 residues. The V end was cut by 5 bases, the J end by 8 bases, with 12 bases between. The CDR3 DNA reads as TGTGCCAGTAGTCTGGGGGACCTGGGCTACACCTTC. It encodes CASSLGDLGYTF.

This chain uses TRBV10-3 with TRBJ2-7; 9 nucleotides line up with TRBD1. The CDR3 runs to 13 residues. Looked up from germline, CDR1 is ENHRY and CDR2 is SYGVKD. J gave up 2 bases and V 10 bases, and 6 bases lay outside the gene matches. CDR3 region: CATEGQGAYEQYF. DNA of the CDR3: TGTGCCACCGAGGGACAGGGTGCCTACGAGCAGTACTTC.